Listed here are 19 T cell receptor beta chains from one sample, sequenced in a study of identical twins. TCRdb analysed the 5' RACE reads with MiXCR anew, one entry per CDR3 protein. The repertoire holds some 900,000 distinct CDR3 sequences, with 9% to 15% as singletons. These records were also assigned to another study, of yellow fever vaccine responses in identical twins.

The sample taken for sequencing was PBMCs. These receptors originate from a woman between 18 and 30 years old in good health.

This clonotype has just a few counts. The chain recombines TRBV13 with TRBJ2-3, with TRBD2 identical over 8 bases. With 5 bases clipped from V and 4 bases from J, the junction kept 8 bases outside the gene matches. The CDR3 consists of 15 residues. Germline-derived CDR1 and CDR2 are PRHDT and FYEKMQ (reference sequence). CDR3 sequence reads: CASSLRIAGPDTQYF. The CDR3 DNA reads as TGTGCCAGCAGCCTCAGGATAGCGGGGCCAGATACGCAGTATTTT.

V is TRBV19 and J is TRBJ1-2, with D tentatively TRBD1 (6 bases). The V gene lost 8 bases and the J gene lost 3 bases, with 28 bases spanning the gap. In germline, CDR1 is LNHDA, CDR2 SQIVND (reference sequence). This CDR3 region has 18 residues. The CDR3 DNA sequence: TGTGCCAGTGAAACGGGCAGGGGACCTGTGCCAGACCACTATGGCTACACCTTC. Its protein product is CASETGRGPVPDHYGYTF. Full variable domain (outside the CDR3, taken from reference TRBV19 and TRBJ1-2): DGGITQSPKYLFRKEGQNVTLSCEQNLNHDAMYWYRQDPGQGLRLIYYSQIVNDFQKGDIAEGYSVSREKKESFPLTVTSAQKNPTAFYLCASETGRGPVPDHYGYTFGSGTRLTVV.

This clonotype was seen repeatedly, ten times or more. The chain couples TRBV10-3 to TRBJ2-7, with 9 bases lining up with TRBD1. Germline CDR1 is ENHRY and CDR2 is SYGVKD. The V gene end was trimmed by 2 bases and the J gene end by 1 base; junction bases not matched to a gene: 3. This CDR3 is 15 amino acids long. CDR3 loop: CAISEPGQGSYEQYF. The DNA for the CDR3 is TGTGCCATCAGTGAGCCGGGACAGGGTTCCTACGAGCAGTACTTC.

This clonotype appeared many times. In nucleotides, the CDR3 is TGTGCCAGCAGCCCGGGGGCTGGGAGTAATCAGCCCCAGCATTTT. It codes for CASSPGAGSNQPQHF. This chain uses TRBV3-1 with TRBJ1-5; perhaps TRBD1 as D (6 bases). CDR3 length: 15 residues. CDR1 and CDR2 (germline): LGHDT, YNNKEL (reference sequence). V was pared by 4 bases and J by 4 bases, with 14 bases between.

This clonotype showed up just a few times. The chain joins TRBV10-3 to TRBJ2-5; D may be TRBD2 (7 bases). The CDR3 covers 16 residues. Germline lookup yields CDR1 ENHRY and CDR2 SYGVKD. Trimming took 4 bases from V and 3 from J, leaving 18 bases between them. The CDR3 sequence is CAISVGGLGVEETQYF. Here the CDR3 DNA reads TGTGCCATCAGTGTCGGGGGGCTGGGGGTGGAAGAGACCCAGTACTTC.

CDR3 sequence (DNA): TGTGCCAGCAGTGAATGGGGACAGGGAAAAGGTGAAGCTTTCTTT. Encoded protein: CASSEWGQGKGEAFF. The V gene is TRBV2, the J gene TRBJ1-1, with 9 bases that match TRBD1. Germline values: CDR1 SNHLY, CDR2 FYNNEI. V lost 2 bases and J lost 7; bases outside the gene matches: 8. This CDR3 has 15 residues.

This clonotype was counted only a few times. V and J are TRBV11-2 and TRBJ2-5; 9 bases fit TRBD1. J lost 2 bases, V lost 7 bases, and 5 bases had no gene match. CDR1 and CDR2 from the germline V gene are SGHAT and FQNNGV. The CDR3 sequence is 14 residues long. CDR3 bases: TGTGCCAGCAAGGCCGGGACAGGGCAAGAGACCCAGTACTTC. Its protein product is CASKAGTGQETQYF.

The chain joins TRBV25-1 to TRBJ1-6, with a possible D match to TRBD1 (5 bases). The CDR3 spans 16 residues. V was clipped by 6 bases and J by 0 bases, with 12 bases between them. CDR1 and CDR2 from the germline V gene are MGHDK and SYGVNS. CDR3 amino acids: CASSGAGSSYNSPLHF. CDR3 nucleotide sequence: TGTGCCAGCAGCGGGGCAGGGAGCTCCTATAATTCACCCCTCCACTTT.

The chain couples TRBV5-6 to TRBJ2-2; D remains unclear. The germline CDR1 and CDR2 sequences are SGHDT and YYEEEE. Between the trimmed V and J ends, which lost 2 bases and 14 bases, there was a span of 16 bases. The CDR3 is made up of 13 amino acids. The CDR3 loop is CASSFSKPDSLFF. The CDR3 nucleotides are TGTGCCAGCAGCTTCTCTAAACCAGATAGCCTGTTTTTT.

This clonotype was counted ten times or more. The rearrangement joins TRBV6-6 to TRBJ2-5, with D possibly TRBD2 on 5 matching bases. The V gene lost 0 bases and the J gene lost 5 bases, with 7 bases spanning the gap. The CDR3 is made up of 13 amino acids. Germline V CDR1 and CDR2: MNHNY, SVGAGI (reference sequence). This chain's CDR3 is CASSYSPGETQYF. The CDR3 coding sequence is TGTGCCAGCAGTTACTCCCCGGGGGAGACCCAGTACTTC.

This chain joins TRBV29-1 and TRBJ2-1; TRBD1 matches at 10 bases. With 6 bases clipped from V and 5 bases from J, the junction kept 10 bases outside the gene matches. The CDR3 is made up of 15 amino acids. Germline values: CDR1 SQVTM, CDR2 ANQGSEA. In DNA, the CDR3 is TGCAGCGTCGGAAGGGGGACAGGGGCCAACAATGAGCAGTTCTTC. It codes for CSVGRGTGANNEQFF.

The J gene is TRBJ2-3, the V gene TRBV20-1; possible D gene TRBD1, 6 bases. V dropped 7 bases and J dropped 2 bases, with 16 bases sitting between them. CDR3 length equals 14 residues. Per the germline V gene, CDR1 is DFQATT and CDR2 is SNEGSKA (reference sequence). DNA of the CDR3: TGCAGTGGCGCACGACAGGCCTACACAGATACGCAGTATTTT. Translation gives CSGARQAYTDTQYF.

The CDR3 region has the DNA TGTGCCAGCAGTGAATCCTTTGGGGGGCCGGGCGAGCAGTACTTC. The encoded protein is CASSESFGGPGEQYF. The chain uses TRBV2 and TRBJ2-7; D could derive from TRBD1 or TRBD2 (6 bases each). Germline CDR1 is SNHLY and CDR2 is FYNNEI. The V end lost 2 bases, the J end lost 6 bases, and 17 bases lay between the germline ends. CDR3 length equals 15 residues.

There are a few counts of this clonotype. CDR3 in amino acids: CATSDLRTGQETQYF. CDR3 sequence (DNA): TGTGCCACCAGTGATTTGAGGACTGGCCAAGAGACCCAGTACTTC. The chain combines TRBV24-1 with TRBJ2-5, with D perhaps matching TRBD2 (5 bases). Germline V lookup: CDR1 KGHDR, CDR2 SFDVKD. The CDR3 totals 15 residues. V lost 0 bases to trimming and J lost 1 base, with 8 bases between them.

V is TRBV25-1 and J is TRBJ2-7; tentative D call: TRBD2 (5 bases). The length of the CDR3 is 15 residues. Trimming took off 3 bases at V and 0 bases at J, with 12 bases between the two ends. Germline V gene lookup returns CDR1 MGHDK and CDR2 SYGVNS. The CDR3 loop reads CASSDDSANSYEQYF. The DNA for the CDR3 is TGTGCCAGCAGTGATGATAGCGCAAACTCCTACGAGCAGTACTTC.

Only a few counts were recorded for this clonotype. J is TRBJ1-1 and V is TRBV28, with D unresolved. Germline-derived CDR1 and CDR2 are MDHEN and SYDVKM. The V end was cut by 6 bases, the J end by 5 bases, with 25 bases between. The CDR3 has 17 amino acids. In nucleotides, the CDR3 is TGTGCCAGCAGCCCCGCGGTCGTATACGGGATGGAGACTGAAGCTTTCTTT. Its translation is CASSPAVVYGMETEAFF.

This clonotype was counted between two and nine times. Mismatch with germline at one junction end may stem from a read error. This chain uses TRBV15 with TRBJ2-5; no firm D call. Germline CDR1 reads LNHNV; CDR2 reads YYDKDF (reference sequence). CDR3 length: 14 amino acids. CDR3: CATSRGGGWRLMDF. The DNA of the CDR3 is TGTGCCACCAGCAGAGGAGGTGGTTGGCGGCTGATGGACTTC.

The chain joins TRBV21-1 to TRBJ1-1; TRBD1 is the table's D call and was not checked against the DNA. TRBV21-1 is shown as a pseudogene. The CDR3 is 15 amino acids. The chain's CDR3 is CASSKGGTANTEAFF. CDR3 nucleotide sequence: TGTGCCAGCAGCAAAGGAGGGACAGCAAACACTGAAGCTTTCTTT.

There are many counts of this clonotype. V and J are TRBV10-3 and TRBJ2-7; D might be TRBD1 (6 bases). The CDR3 totals 15 residues. V lost 2 bases and J 1 base, leaving 12 bases between the germline ends. Germline V CDR1 and CDR2: ENHRY, SYGVKD. The CDR3 sequence: CAISEQGTTSYEQYF. The CDR3 DNA is TGTGCCATCAGTGAGCAGGGGACAACTTCCTACGAGCAGTACTTC.